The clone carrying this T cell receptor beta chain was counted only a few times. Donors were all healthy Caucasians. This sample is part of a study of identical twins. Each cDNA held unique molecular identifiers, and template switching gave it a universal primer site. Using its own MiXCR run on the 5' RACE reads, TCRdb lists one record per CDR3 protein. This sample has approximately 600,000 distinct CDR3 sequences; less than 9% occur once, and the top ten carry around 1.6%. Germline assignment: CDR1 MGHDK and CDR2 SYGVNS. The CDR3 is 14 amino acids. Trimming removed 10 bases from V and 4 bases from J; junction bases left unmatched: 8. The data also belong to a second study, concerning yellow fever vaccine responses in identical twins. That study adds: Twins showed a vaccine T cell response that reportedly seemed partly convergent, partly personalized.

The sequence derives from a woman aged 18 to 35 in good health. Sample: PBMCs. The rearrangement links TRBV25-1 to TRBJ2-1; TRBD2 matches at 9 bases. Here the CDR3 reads CATQAGGGYNEQFF. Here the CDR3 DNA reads TGTGCCACCCAAGCGGGAGGTGGTTACAATGAGCAGTTCTTC.